The T cell receptor beta chain under discussion was sequenced for a study of blood T cell repertoires in COVID-19. Study information: T cells, B-cell-depleted T cells, or PBMCs provided the cDNA or gDNA that served as material.

Authors' methods: It was from reference gene primer amplification that nucleated cell counts were estimated. TCRdb's copy holds only in-frame clones and misses some; the assay was immunoSEQ multiplex PCR. That table supplies the V and J calls and clone size; D and trimming were determined from the DNA. The sample includes 90,000 to 150,000 clones, about 89% of them seen just once. The sequence was obtained from a human donor with acute or convalescent COVID-19. The donor label of this sample is uncertain. The material sequenced was peripheral blood.

CDR3 loop: CASSYKRDSYEQYF. The DNA for the CDR3 is TGTGCCAGCAGTTACAAGAGAGACTCCTACGAGCAGTACTTC. The rearrangement joins TRBV6-5 to TRBJ2-7; no clear D gene. This CDR3 is built from 14 residues. The germline CDR1 and CDR2 sequences are MNHEY and SVGAGI. V lost 2 bases and J lost 0, with 8 bases in between.